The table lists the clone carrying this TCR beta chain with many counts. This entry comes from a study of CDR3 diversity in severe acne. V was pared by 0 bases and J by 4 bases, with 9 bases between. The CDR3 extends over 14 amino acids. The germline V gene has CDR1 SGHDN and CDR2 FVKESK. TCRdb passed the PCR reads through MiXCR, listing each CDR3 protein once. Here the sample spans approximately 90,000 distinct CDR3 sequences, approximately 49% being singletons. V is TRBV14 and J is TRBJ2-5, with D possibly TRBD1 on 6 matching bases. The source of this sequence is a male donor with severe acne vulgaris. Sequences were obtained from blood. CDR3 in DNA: TGTGCCAGCAGCCAAGATTGGGGGCGAGAGACCCAGTACTTC. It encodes CASSQDWGRETQYF.